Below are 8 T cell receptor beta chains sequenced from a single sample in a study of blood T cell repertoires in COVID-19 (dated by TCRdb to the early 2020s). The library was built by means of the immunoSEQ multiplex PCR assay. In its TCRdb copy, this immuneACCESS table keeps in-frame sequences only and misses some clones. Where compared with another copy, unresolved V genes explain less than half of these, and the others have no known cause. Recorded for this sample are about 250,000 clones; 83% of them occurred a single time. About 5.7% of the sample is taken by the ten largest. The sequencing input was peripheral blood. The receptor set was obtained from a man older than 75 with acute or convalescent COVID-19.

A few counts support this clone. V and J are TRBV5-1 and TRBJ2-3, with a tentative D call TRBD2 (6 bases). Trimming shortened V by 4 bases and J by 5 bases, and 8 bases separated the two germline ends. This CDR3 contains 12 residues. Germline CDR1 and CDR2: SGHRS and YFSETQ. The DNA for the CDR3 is TGCGCCAGCAGCACGGGGGTAGATACGCAGTATTTT. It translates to CASSTGVDTQYF.

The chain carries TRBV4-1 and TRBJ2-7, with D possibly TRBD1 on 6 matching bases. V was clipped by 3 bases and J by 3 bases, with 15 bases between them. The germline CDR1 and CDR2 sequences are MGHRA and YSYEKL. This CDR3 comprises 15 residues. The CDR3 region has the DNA TGCGCCAGCAGCCATCCGGGACAACTTGGCTACGAGCAGTACTTC. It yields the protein CASSHPGQLGYEQYF.

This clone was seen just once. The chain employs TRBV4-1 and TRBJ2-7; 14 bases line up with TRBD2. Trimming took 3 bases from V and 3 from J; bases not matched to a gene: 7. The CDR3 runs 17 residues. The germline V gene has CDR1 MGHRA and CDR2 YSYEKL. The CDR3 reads CASSQPTGTSGSYEQYF. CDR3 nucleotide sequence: TGCGCCAGCAGCCAGCCTACCGGGACTAGCGGGAGCTACGAGCAGTACTTC.

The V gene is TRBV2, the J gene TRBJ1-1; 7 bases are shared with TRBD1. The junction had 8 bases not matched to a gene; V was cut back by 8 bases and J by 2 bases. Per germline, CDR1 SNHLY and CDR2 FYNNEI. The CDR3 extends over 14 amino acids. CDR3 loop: CASGGQAKNTEAFF. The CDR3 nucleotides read TGTGCCAGCGGTGGACAGGCGAAAAACACTGAAGCTTTCTTT.

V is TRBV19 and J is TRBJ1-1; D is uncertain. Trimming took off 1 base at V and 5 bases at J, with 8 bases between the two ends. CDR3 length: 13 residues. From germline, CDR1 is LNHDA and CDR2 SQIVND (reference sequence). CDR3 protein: CASSIAGGTEAFF. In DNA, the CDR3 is TGTGCCAGTAGTATAGCAGGCGGGACTGAAGCTTTCTTT.

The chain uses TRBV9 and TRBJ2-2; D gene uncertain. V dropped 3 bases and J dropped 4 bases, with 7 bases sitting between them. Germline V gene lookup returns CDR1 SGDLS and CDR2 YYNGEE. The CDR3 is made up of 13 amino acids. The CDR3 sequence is CASSAGPTGELFF. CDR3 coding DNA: TGTGCCAGCAGCGCCGGTCCCACCGGGGAGCTGTTTTTT.

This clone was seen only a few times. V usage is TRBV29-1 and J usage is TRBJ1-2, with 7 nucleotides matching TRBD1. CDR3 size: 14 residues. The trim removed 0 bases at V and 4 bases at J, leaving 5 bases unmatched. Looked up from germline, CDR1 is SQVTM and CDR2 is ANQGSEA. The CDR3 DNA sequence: TGCAGCGTTGAAGAAAGGCAGGGGGTCTATGGCTACACCTTC. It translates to CSVEERQGVYGYTF.

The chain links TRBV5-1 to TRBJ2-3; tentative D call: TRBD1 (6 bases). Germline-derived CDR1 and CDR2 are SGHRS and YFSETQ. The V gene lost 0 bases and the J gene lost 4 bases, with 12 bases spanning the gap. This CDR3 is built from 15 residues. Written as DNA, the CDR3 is TGCGCCAGCAGCTTGGCTGGGGGCGCTTCAGATACGCAGTATTTT. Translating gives CASSLAGGASDTQYF.